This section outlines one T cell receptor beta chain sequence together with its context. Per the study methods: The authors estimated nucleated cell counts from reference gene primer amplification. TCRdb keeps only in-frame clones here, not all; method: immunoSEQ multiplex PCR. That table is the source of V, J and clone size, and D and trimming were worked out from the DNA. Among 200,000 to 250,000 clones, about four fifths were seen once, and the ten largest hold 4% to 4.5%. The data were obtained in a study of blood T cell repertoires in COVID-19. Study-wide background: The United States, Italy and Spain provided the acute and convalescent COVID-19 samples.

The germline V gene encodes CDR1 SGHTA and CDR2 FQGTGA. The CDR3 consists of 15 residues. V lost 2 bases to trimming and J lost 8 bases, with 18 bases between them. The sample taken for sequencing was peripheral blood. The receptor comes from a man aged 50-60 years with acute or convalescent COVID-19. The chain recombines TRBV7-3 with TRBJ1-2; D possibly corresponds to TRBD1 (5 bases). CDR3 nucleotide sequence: TGTGCCAGCAGCTTAGGAGGGACCATACAGCAGGGCTACACCTTC. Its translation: CASSLGGTIQQGYTF.